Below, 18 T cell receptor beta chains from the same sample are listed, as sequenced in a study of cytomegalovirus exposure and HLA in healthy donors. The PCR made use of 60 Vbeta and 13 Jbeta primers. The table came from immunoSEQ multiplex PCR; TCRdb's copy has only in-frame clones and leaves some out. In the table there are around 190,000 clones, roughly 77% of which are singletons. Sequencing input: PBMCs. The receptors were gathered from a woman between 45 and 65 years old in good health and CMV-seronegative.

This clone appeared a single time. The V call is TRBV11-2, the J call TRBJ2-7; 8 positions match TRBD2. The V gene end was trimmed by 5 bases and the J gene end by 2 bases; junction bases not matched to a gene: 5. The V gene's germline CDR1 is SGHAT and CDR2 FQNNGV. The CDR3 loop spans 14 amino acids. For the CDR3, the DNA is TGTGCCAGCAGCCTGGCGGGAGGCCCCTACGAGCAGTACTTC. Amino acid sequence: CASSLAGGPYEQYF.

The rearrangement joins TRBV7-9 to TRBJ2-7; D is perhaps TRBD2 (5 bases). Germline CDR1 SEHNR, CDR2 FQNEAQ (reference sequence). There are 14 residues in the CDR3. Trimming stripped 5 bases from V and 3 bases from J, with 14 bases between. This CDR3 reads CASSPQSGNYEQYF. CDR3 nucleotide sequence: TGTGCCAGCAGCCCTCAATCCGGGAACTACGAGCAGTACTTC.

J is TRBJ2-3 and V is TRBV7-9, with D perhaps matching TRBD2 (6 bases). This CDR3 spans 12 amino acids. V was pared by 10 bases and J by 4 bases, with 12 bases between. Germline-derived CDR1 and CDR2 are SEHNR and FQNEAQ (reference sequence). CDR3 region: CAILSGADTQYF. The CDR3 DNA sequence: TGTGCCATCCTCTCGGGGGCAGATACGCAGTATTTT.

The CDR3 coding sequence is TGTGCCAGCAGCCGATTACAGGGCCTCTCTGGAAACACCATATATTTT. Translating gives CASSRLQGLSGNTIYF. The V gene is TRBV11-2, the J gene TRBJ1-3, with a tentative D call TRBD1 (6 bases). CDR1 is SGHAT and CDR2 is FQNNGV in the germline V gene. The CDR3 covers 16 residues. V lost 5 bases to trimming and J lost 0 bases, with 14 bases between them.

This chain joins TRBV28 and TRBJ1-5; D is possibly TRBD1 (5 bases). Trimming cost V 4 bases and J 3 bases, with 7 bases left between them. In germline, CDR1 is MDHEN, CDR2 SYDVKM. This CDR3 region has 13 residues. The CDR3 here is CASSWGLNQPQHF. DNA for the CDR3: TGTGCCAGCAGTTGGGGCCTCAATCAGCCCCAGCATTTT.

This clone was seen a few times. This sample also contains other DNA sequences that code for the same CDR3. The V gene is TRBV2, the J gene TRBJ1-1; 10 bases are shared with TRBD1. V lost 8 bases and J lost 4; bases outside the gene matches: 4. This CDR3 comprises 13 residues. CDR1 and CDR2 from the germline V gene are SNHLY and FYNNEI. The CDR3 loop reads CASGTGVRTEAFF. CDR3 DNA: TGTGCCAGCGGGACAGGGGTTCGCACTGAAGCTTTCTTT.

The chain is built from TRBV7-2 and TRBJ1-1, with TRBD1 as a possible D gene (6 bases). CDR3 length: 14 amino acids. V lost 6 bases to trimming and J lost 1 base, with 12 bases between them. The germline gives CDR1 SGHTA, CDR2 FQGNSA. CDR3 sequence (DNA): TGTGCCAGCAGACTAACAGGGACGAACACTGAAGCTTTCTTT. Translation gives CASRLTGTNTEAFF.

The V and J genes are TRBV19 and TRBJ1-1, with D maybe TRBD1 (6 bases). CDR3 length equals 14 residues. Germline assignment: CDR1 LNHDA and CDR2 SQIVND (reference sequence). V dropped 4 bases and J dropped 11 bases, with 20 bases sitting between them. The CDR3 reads CASSNLGGSIEAFF. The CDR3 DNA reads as TGTGCCAGTAGTAACCTAGGGGGATCGATTGAGGCTTTCTTT.

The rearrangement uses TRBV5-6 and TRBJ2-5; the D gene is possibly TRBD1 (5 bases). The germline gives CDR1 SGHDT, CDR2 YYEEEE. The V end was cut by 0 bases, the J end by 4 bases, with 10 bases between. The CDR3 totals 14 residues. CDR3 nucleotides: TGTGCCAGCAGCTTGGCAGTAAGGGGAGAGACCCAGTACTTC. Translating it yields CASSLAVRGETQYF.

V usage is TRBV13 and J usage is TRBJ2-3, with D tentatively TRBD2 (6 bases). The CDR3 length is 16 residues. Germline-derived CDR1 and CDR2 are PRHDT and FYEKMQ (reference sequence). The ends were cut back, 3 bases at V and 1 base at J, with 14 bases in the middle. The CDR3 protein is CASSFKGWGGTDTQYF. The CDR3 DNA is TGTGCCAGCAGCTTTAAGGGTTGGGGGGGCACAGATACGCAGTATTTT.

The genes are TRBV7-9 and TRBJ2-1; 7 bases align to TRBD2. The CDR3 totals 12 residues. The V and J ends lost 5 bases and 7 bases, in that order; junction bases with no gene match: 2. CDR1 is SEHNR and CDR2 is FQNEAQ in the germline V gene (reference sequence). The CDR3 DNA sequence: TGTGCCAGCAGCAACGGGGGGAATGAGCAGTTCTTC. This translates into CASSNGGNEQFF.

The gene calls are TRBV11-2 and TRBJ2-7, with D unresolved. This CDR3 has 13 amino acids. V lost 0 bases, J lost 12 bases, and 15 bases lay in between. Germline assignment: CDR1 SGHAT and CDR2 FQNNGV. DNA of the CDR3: TGTGCCAGCAGCTTAGAGGGCCGGAAGGTCGGGTACTTC. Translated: CASSLEGRKVGYF.

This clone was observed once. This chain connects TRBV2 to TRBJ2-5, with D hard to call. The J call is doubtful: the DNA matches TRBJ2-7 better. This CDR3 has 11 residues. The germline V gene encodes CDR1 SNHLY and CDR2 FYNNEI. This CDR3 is CASTSLYEQYF. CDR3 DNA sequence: TGTGCCAGCACATCCCTCTACGAGCAGTACTTC.

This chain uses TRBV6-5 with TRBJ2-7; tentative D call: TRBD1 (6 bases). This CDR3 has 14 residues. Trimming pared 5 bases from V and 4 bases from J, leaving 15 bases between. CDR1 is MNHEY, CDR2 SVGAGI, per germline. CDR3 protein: CASSLDRPRYEQYF. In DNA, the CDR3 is TGTGCCAGCAGTCTTGACAGGCCGAGGTACGAGCAGTACTTC.

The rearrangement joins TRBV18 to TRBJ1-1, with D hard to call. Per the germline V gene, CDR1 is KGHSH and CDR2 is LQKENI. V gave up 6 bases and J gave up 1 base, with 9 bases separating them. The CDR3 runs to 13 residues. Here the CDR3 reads CASSFSENTEAFF. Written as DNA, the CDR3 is TGTGCCAGCTCCTTCAGCGAGAACACTGAAGCTTTCTTT.

CDR3 nucleotide sequence: TGTGCCACCTCAAGCGGGGGAACTAATGAAAAACTGTTTTTT. Translating it yields CATSSGGTNEKLFF. V and J are TRBV25-1 and TRBJ1-4, with D possibly matching TRBD1 (5 bases). The CDR3 totals 14 residues. Germline V gene data show CDR1 as MGHDK and CDR2 as SYGVNS. V shed 10 bases and J shed 1 base, with 13 bases lying between them. Drawing the rest from reference TRBV25-1 and TRBJ1-4, the complete variable domain is EADIYQTPRYLVIGTGKKITLECSQTMGHDKMYWYQQDPGMELHLIHYSYGVNSTEKGDLSSESTVSRIRTEHFPLTLESARPSHTSQYLCATSSGGTNEKLFFGSGTQLSVL.

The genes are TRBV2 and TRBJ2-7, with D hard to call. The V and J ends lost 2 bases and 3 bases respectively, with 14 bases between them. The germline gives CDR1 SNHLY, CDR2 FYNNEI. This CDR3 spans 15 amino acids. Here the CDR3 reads CASSEKVQVYYEQYF. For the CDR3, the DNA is TGTGCCAGCAGTGAAAAGGTTCAGGTTTACTACGAGCAGTACTTC.

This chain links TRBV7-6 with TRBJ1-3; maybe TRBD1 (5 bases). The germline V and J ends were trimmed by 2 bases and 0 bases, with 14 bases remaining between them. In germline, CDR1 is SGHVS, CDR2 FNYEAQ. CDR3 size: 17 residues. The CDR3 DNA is TGTGCCAGCAGCTTAAAAGGGGCAGGACCCTCTGGAAACACCATATATTTT. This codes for CASSLKGAGPSGNTIYF.